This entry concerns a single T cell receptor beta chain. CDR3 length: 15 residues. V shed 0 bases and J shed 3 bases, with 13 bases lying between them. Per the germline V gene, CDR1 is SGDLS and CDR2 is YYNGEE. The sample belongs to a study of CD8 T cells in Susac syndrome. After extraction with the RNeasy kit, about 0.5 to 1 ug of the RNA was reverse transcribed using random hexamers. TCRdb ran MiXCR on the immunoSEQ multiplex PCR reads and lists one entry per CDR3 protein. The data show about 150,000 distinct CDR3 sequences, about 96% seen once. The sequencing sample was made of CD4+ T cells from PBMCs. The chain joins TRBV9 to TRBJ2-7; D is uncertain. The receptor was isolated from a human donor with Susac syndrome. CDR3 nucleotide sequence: TGTGCCAGCAGCGTAGGGCCATTCTTAAGCTACGAGCAGTACTTC. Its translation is CASSVGPFLSYEQYF.